Sequencing of this T cell receptor (beta chain) was carried out in a study of T cell repertoires in cytomegalovirus infection. Study-wide points: Pooled public TCR beta family frequency picked out CMV carriers with the relevant HLA.

Trimming pared 2 bases from V and 3 bases from J, leaving 11 bases between. Germline V CDR1 and CDR2: SGHAT, FQNNGV. CDR3 length equals 14 residues. The sample holds many counts of this clonotype. Its antigen is still unknown. Each CDR3 protein is one row after TCRdb ran MiXCR on the reads. The sample has approximately 76,000 distinct CDR3 sequences; about 4% are singletons. Material: PBMCs. The rearrangement uses TRBV11-2 and TRBJ2-7; D ambiguous. The receptor was derived from a human donor in good health (CMV status not recorded). Some clones in this sample may be carry-over from other donors' samples. The CDR3 DNA is TGTGCCAGCAGCTTAACACAGACCAACTACGAGCAGTACTTC. It is translated as CASSLTQTNYEQYF.